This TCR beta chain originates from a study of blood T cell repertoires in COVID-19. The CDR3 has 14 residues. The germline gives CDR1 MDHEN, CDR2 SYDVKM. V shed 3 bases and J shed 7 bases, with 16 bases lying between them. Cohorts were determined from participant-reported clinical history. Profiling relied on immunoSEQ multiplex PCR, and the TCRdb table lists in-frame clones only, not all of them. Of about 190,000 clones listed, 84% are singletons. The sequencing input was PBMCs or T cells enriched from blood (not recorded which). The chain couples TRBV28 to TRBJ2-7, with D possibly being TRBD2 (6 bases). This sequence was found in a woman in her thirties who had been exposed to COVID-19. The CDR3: CASSLDAGSGEQYF. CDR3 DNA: TGTGCCAGCAGTTTGGACGCGGGTAGCGGAGAGCAGTACTTC.